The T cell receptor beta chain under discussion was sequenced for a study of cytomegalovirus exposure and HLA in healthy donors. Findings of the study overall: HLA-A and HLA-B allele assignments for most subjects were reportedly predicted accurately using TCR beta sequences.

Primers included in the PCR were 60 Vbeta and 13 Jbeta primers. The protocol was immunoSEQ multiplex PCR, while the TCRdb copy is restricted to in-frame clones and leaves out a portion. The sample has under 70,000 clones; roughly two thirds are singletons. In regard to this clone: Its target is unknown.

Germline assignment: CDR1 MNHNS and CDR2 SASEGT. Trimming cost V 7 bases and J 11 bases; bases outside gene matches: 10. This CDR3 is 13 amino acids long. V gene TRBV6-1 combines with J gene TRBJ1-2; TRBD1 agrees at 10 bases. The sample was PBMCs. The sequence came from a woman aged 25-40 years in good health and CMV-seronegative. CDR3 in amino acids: CASIRGQGRRYTF. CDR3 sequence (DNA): TGTGCCAGCATACGGGGACAGGGGCGACGGTACACCTTC.